This T cell receptor beta chain appears in the sequencing data of a study of shared clonotypes between healthy human individuals. Study-wide results and limits: Of the naive CD4 clonotypes, roughly 5.5% were shared across several donors.

When replicate PCRs were run on sorted subsets, they used around 0.2 ug DNA, about 30,000 T cell genomes. The method was immunoSEQ multiplex PCR; TCRdb's version includes in-frame clones alone and lacks a portion of them. The table records some 1,100,000 clones, approximately 80% of them present only once. This clone was detected many times. Its cognate antigen is unknown. Partitioning of CD4+ cells yielded a CD45RA+ naive subset and a CD45RA-negative memory subset. The length of the CDR3 is 15 residues. Trimming removed 4 bases from V and 0 bases from J, with 13 bases in between. Per the germline V gene, CDR1 is SEHNR and CDR2 is FQNEAQ (reference sequence).

This sequence originates from a young man in good health. Some clones in this sample may be carry-over from other donors' samples. The chain couples TRBV7-9 to TRBJ2-7; D ambiguous. Material: memory CD4+ T cells from PBMCs. Noted subset: CD45RA-negative fraction. CDR3 sequence: CASSSSERTSYEQYF. Written as DNA, the CDR3 is TGTGCCAGCAGCTCATCAGAGCGTACCTCCTACGAGCAGTACTTC.